Presented here are 11 T cell receptor beta chains from one specimen sequenced in a study of T cells in women clearing cervical HPV infection. Profiled with immunoSEQ multiplex PCR; TCRdb holds only in-frame clones, not every one. The sample totals about 48,000 clones. The sequencing sample was made of blood buffy coat. The origin of the receptors is a woman between 18 and 75 years old with a cervical HPV16 infection that either progressed to CIN3+ or cleared (not recorded which).

Remarks on this clone: The DNA ends 3 residues before the CDR3 does, and the rest of the CDR3 is filled in from the germline J gene. This chain links TRBV7-8 with TRBJ2-7; TRBD2 matches at 8 bases. CDR1 SGHVS and CDR2 FQNEAQ come from the germline V gene. V was clipped by 3 bases and J by 2 bases; unmatched bases: 9. The CDR3 consists of 16 residues. The CDR3 sequence: CASSFQTSGLAYEQYF. The sequenced CDR3 bases are TGTGCCAGCAGCTTCCAAACTAGCGGCTTAGCCTACGAG. The full variable domain, in which reference TRBV7-8 and TRBJ2-7 provide the parts outside the CDR3, is GAGVSQSPRYKVAKRGQDVALRCDPISGHVSLFWYQQALGQGPEFLTYFQNEAQLDKSGLPSDRFFAERPEGSVSTLKIQRTQQEDSAVYLCASSFQTSGLAYEQYFGPGTRLTVT.

With respect to this clone: The read halts 3 residues ahead of the CDR3 end, with the missing end drawn from the germline J gene. The chain links TRBV29-1 to TRBJ1-5; possible D gene TRBD1, 6 bases. Germline V gene sequence: CDR1 SQVTM, CDR2 ANQGSEA. This CDR3 is built from 13 residues. V lost 2 bases to trimming and J lost 6 bases, with 11 bases between them. This CDR3 reads CSVELGGGQPQHF. The sequenced CDR3 bases are TGCAGCGTTGAATTAGGGGGAGGTCAGCCC.

On this clone itself: The CDR3 end lies 3 residues beyond the end of the read and is filled in from the germline J gene. The chain is built from TRBV20-1 and TRBJ1-4; D is unclear. V lost 0 bases and J 7 bases, leaving 12 bases between the germline ends. Germline-derived CDR1 and CDR2 are DFQATT and SNEGSKA (reference sequence). The CDR3 is 14 amino acids. Incomplete CDR3 DNA: TGCAGTGCTAGAGAGACTCATACCCCTGAAAAA. The encoded protein is CSARETHTPEK. In full, the CDR3 reads CSARETHTPEKLFF.

For this clone: Coverage ceases 3 residues before the CDR3 finishes, and the germline J gene fills in the end. This rearrangement joins TRBV20-1 to TRBJ2-2, with 7 bases that match TRBD2. Germline CDR1 DFQATT, CDR2 SNEGSKA (reference sequence). V lost 3 bases, J lost 4 bases, and 8 bases stayed unmatched. The CDR3 covers 15 residues. CDR3 loop: CSASLREKGTGELFF. The part of the CDR3 DNA that was read is TGCAGTGCTAGTCTGCGGGAGAAGGGCACCGGGGAG.

Concerning this clone itself: The read ends 3 residues before the CDR3 terminus; that terminus is restored from the germline J gene. The chain is built from TRBV11-2 and TRBJ2-7; the D gene is possibly TRBD1 (5 bases). The V and J ends lost 4 bases and 1 base respectively, with 11 bases between them. The CDR3 is 14 amino acids. Germline-derived CDR1 and CDR2 are SGHAT and FQNNGV. CDR3 bases read: TGTGCCAGCAGCTCGACCAGGGTATCCTACGAG. It encodes CASSSTRVSYE. The entire CDR3 reads CASSSTRVSYEQYF. The full variable domain, with the rest looked up from reference TRBV11-2 and TRBJ2-7, is EAGVAQSPRYKIIEKRQSVAFWCNPISGHATLYWYQQILGQGPKLLIQFQNNGVVDDSQLPKDRFSAERLKGVDSTLKIQPAKLEDSAVYLCASSSTRVSYEQYFGPGTRLTVT.

In the case of this clone: The read comes to an end 3 residues before the CDR3 does, leaving the germline J gene to fill in the end. The V and J genes are TRBV6-1 and TRBJ1-5; TRBD1 is a possible D gene (6 bases). Trimming took 4 bases from V and 7 from J, leaving 14 bases between them. Per germline, CDR1 MNHNS and CDR2 SASEGT. The CDR3 is made up of 14 amino acids. CDR3 sequence reads: CASSGHREGQPQHF. The covered CDR3 bases are TGTGCCAGCAGTGGGCACAGGGAGGGACAGCCC.

For this clone: The read ends 3 residues before the CDR3 terminus; that terminus is restored from the germline J gene. The chain combines TRBV20-1 with TRBJ1-2, with 8 bases aligning to TRBD1. CDR3 size: 14 residues. The ends lost 2 bases at V and 3 bases at J; junction bases unmatched: 5. The germline V gene encodes CDR1 DFQATT and CDR2 SNEGSKA (reference sequence). Here the CDR3 reads CSARSRGLDYGYTF. The part of the CDR3 DNA that was read is TGCAGTGCTAGAAGCAGGGGGCTCGACTATGGC.

With respect to this clone: The CDR3 extends 3 residues past the end of the read, so its final part is completed from the germline J gene. This chain uses TRBV14 with TRBJ2-7, with a weak D call TRBD1 (5 bases). The V end lost 3 bases, the J end lost 2 bases, and 11 bases lay between the germline ends. Germline values: CDR1 SGHDN, CDR2 FVKESK. This CDR3 comprises 14 residues. The sequenced part of the CDR3 DNA is TGTGCCAGCAGCCACCGACAGCAGGCCTACGAG. Amino acid sequence: CASSHRQQAYE. The full CDR3 protein reads CASSHRQQAYEQYF.

About this clone itself: The CDR3 end is not reached by the read, which stops 3 residues before it; the germline J gene fills it in. V usage is TRBV12-3 or TRBV12-4 and J usage is TRBJ2-5; TRBD1 agrees at 9 bases. Trimming removed 5 bases from V and 5 bases from J; junction bases left unmatched: 9. The CDR3 sequence is 15 residues long. CDR3 bases read: TGTGCCAGCAGTAAGGGACAGGGAATGGTTGAGACC. Amino acid sequence: CASSKGQGMVET. The whole CDR3 sequence reads CASSKGQGMVETQYF.

The CDR3 here is CASSADRLQETQYF. CDR3 DNA, as far as it was read: TGTGCCAGCAGCGCAGACAGACTCCAAGAGACC. V is TRBV7-8 and J is TRBJ2-5; D possibly corresponds to TRBD1 (5 bases). The read comes to an end 3 residues before the CDR3 does, leaving the germline J gene to fill in the end. Germline V gene lookup returns CDR1 SGHVS and CDR2 FQNEAQ. The CDR3 contains 14 residues. The V gene lost 5 bases and the J gene lost 1 base, with 11 bases spanning the gap.

In regard to this clone: Read data end 3 residues before the CDR3 end; the end is taken from the germline J gene. V gene TRBV7-9 combines with J gene TRBJ1-5; perhaps TRBD1 as D (5 bases). The CDR3 consists of 14 residues. Trimming left V 5 bases short and J 3 bases short, with 11 bases between. Germline assignment: CDR1 SEHNR and CDR2 FQNEAQ (reference sequence). Incomplete CDR3 DNA: TGTGCCAGCAGCGTTGACAGCGACAATCAGCCC. It is translated as CASSVDSDNQP. The full CDR3 protein reads CASSVDSDNQPQHF.